This passage covers 14 T cell receptor beta chains from one sample sequenced in a study of T cell responses to AZD1222 COVID-19 vaccine. Only in-frame clones appear in the TCRdb table, and some are missing; sequencing was by immunoSEQ multiplex PCR. The sample records around 89,000 clones, approximately 91% being singletons. Sequencing was performed on peripheral blood, taken on day 0 of AZD1222 vaccination. Receptors were obtained from an adult in good health.

The CDR3 sequence: CASSPTTIRNTEAFF. The CDR3 nucleotides are TGTGCCAGCAGCCCGACAACCATCCGGAACACTGAAGCTTTCTTT. The chain employs TRBV3-1 (or the pseudogene TRBV3-2) and TRBJ1-1, with D uncertain. Germline V CDR1 and CDR2: LGHDT, YNNKEL (reference sequence). V was cut by 4 bases and J by 1 base, with 13 bases left in between. This CDR3 region has 15 residues.

This clone was observed a few times. The genes are TRBV19 and TRBJ1-4; 9 bases match TRBD1. CDR1 is LNHDA, CDR2 SQIVND, per germline (reference sequence). The CDR3 has 15 residues. Trimming cost V 5 bases and J 5 bases; bases outside gene matches: 6. DNA of the CDR3: TGTGCCAGTAGTCCAACCGGGACAGGGAATGAAAAACTGTTTTTT. It specifies CASSPTGTGNEKLFF.

CDR3 protein: CASSARGVPRYTF. For the CDR3, the DNA is TGTGCCAGCAGCGCCCGGGGAGTCCCGCGCTACACCTTC. The chain recombines TRBV7-8 with TRBJ1-2; D call uncertain. Germline V gene sequence: CDR1 SGHVS, CDR2 FQNEAQ. V lost 5 bases and J 9 bases, leaving 16 bases between the germline ends. The CDR3 consists of 13 residues.

In its sample, this clone was seen once. The rearrangement uses TRBV2 and TRBJ2-2; TRBD1 is a possible D gene (6 bases). Trimming cost V 7 bases and J 1 base, with 10 bases left between them. In germline, CDR1 is SNHLY, CDR2 FYNNEI. The CDR3 totals 14 residues. CDR3 loop: CASTRTVNTGELFF. The CDR3 DNA sequence: TGTGCCAGCACGAGGACAGTGAACACCGGGGAGCTGTTTTTT.

The chain uses TRBV30 and TRBJ2-5; 9 bases map to TRBD2. The CDR3 consists of 17 residues. V trimming: 2 bases; J trimming: 0 bases; junction bases outside the gene matches: 10. From germline, CDR1 is GTSNPN and CDR2 SVGIG (reference sequence). CDR3 nucleotides: TGTGCCTGGAGTAAAGGGATTAGCGGGGGCCACCAAGAGACCCAGTACTTC. Protein: CAWSKGISGGHQETQYF.

The genes are TRBV7-3 and TRBJ2-3; weak D call: TRBD2 (6 bases). Germline V gene data show CDR1 as SGHTA and CDR2 as FQGTGA. The CDR3 runs 15 residues. Trimming shortened V by 3 bases and J by 4 bases, and 14 bases separated the two germline ends. The CDR3 bases are TGTGCCAGCAGCTTTAGGCAGGGAGGCGCAGATACGCAGTATTTT. This encodes CASSFRQGGADTQYF.

Only one count was recorded for this clone. This chain joins TRBV19 and TRBJ1-1; the D is unclear. The CDR3 runs to 14 residues. Germline assignment: CDR1 LNHDA and CDR2 SQIVND (reference sequence). V was cut by 3 bases and J by 1 base, with 9 bases left in between. CDR3 amino acids: CASSIQIKNTEAFF. In DNA form, the CDR3 reads TGTGCCAGTAGTATCCAGATAAAGAACACTGAAGCTTTCTTT.

DNA of the CDR3: TGTGCCAGCCCAAGACCAGGGGATAATTCACCCCTCCACTTT. It is translated as CASPRPGDNSPLHF. This chain joins TRBV25-1 and TRBJ1-6, with D maybe TRBD1 (6 bases). The CDR3 covers 14 residues. Germline V gene sequence: CDR1 MGHDK, CDR2 SYGVNS. With 8 bases removed from V and 5 bases from J, the gap between germline ends came to 13 bases. The complete variable domain, with remaining parts taken from reference TRBV25-1 and TRBJ1-6, reads EADIYQTPRYLVIGTGKKITLECSQTMGHDKMYWYQQDPGMELHLIHYSYGVNSTEKGDLSSESTVSRIRTEHFPLTLESARPSHTSQYLCASPRPGDNSPLHFGNGTRLTVT.

The genes are TRBV11-2 and TRBJ2-2, with 9 bases fitting TRBD1. The germline gives CDR1 SGHAT, CDR2 FQNNGV. V gave up 5 bases and J gave up 7 bases; unmatched junction bases: 8. The CDR3 has 15 amino acids. CDR3 DNA: TGTGCCAGCAGCCAACAGGGGGCTCAGTACGGGGAGCTGTTTTTT. Protein: CASSQQGAQYGELFF.

Regarding this clone: The junction differs from germline at one of its ends, possibly a read error. The chain combines TRBV4-1 with TRBJ2-7; possibly TRBD1 for D (6 bases). Germline V lookup: CDR1 MGHRA, CDR2 YSYEKL. The CDR3 extends over 15 amino acids. The CDR3 region is CASSQDRQLAYEQYF. CDR3 bases: TGCGCCAGCAGTCAAGACAGGCAGTTGGCCTACGAGCAGTACTTC.

CDR3 sequence reads: CASSSLRVQGANEQFF. CDR3 bases: TGCGCCAGCAGCAGCCTCAGGGTACAGGGGGCTAATGAGCAGTTCTTC. The chain recombines TRBV5-1 with TRBJ2-1, with TRBD1 identical over 9 bases. The V gene's germline CDR1 is SGHRS and CDR2 YFSETQ. This CDR3 has 16 residues. The V gene end was trimmed by 4 bases and the J gene end by 7 bases; junction bases not matched to a gene: 12.

The chain is built from TRBV6-5 and TRBJ1-2; D unresolved. V was shortened by 6 bases and J by 2 bases, with 10 bases between the two germline ends. Germline CDR1 MNHEY, CDR2 SVGAGI. CDR3 size: 13 residues. The DNA of the CDR3 is TGTGCCAGCAGACGACCGCCAAACTATGGCTACACCTTC. It codes for CASRRPPNYGYTF.

The CDR3 sequence is CASSIETRTGELFF. The CDR3 nucleotides are TGTGCCAGTAGTATAGAGACACGCACCGGGGAGCTGTTTTTT. The chain couples TRBV19 to TRBJ2-2, with D unresolved. Trimming removed 0 bases from V and 4 bases from J, with 6 bases in between. Germline CDR1 is LNHDA and CDR2 is SQIVND (reference sequence). CDR3 length equals 14 residues. The full variable domain, its missing parts supplied by reference TRBV19 and TRBJ2-2, is DGGITQSPKYLFRKEGQNVTLSCEQNLNHDAMYWYRQDPGQGLRLIYYSQIVNDFQKGDIAEGYSVSREKKESFPLTVTSAQKNPTAFYLCASSIETRTGELFFGEGSRLTVL.

V and J are TRBV5-3 and TRBJ2-7; unclear D gene. TRBV5-3 is known as an ORF, though its function is uncertain. The CDR3 contains 12 residues. The V and J ends lost 0 bases and 7 bases respectively, with 8 bases between them. The CDR3 nucleotides are TGTGCCAGAAGCTTGGTTCAGGTAGAGCAGTACTTC. It codes for CARSLVQVEQYF.